The sequence of this T cell receptor (beta chain) was determined in a study of blood T cells in healthy people across ages. The second PCR ran about 6 to 12 cycles with a sample-barcoded 5' primer and J-beta primers. TCRdb called the 5' RACE reads again in MiXCR, with one record for every CDR3 protein. The sample consists of 650,000 to 900,000 distinct CDR3 sequences, around 62% of them appearing once. This CDR3 has 16 residues. After removal of 5 bases from V and 11 bases from J, the junction contained 14 bases not matched to a gene. The germline V gene encodes CDR1 SEHNR and CDR2 FQNEAQ (reference sequence).

Sequencing was carried out using blood. This sequence originates from a man between 25 and 39 years old in good health. The V and J genes are TRBV7-9 and TRBJ1-6, with TRBD1 matching 8 bases. The CDR3 DNA sequence: TGTGCCAGCAGCACCAGGGACAGGTCTACCGGGGCACCCCTCCACTTT. It yields the protein CASSTRDRSTGAPLHF. Drawing the rest from reference TRBV7-9 and TRBJ1-6, the complete variable domain is DTGVSQNPRHKITKRGQNVTFRCDPISEHNRLYWYRQTLGQGPEFLTYFQNEAQLEKSRLLSDRFSAERPKGSFSTLEIQRTEQGDSAMYLCASSTRDRSTGAPLHFGNGTRLTVT.